This T cell receptor (beta chain) was recorded in a study of cytomegalovirus exposure and HLA in healthy donors. Primers for the PCR totalled 60 Vbeta and 13 Jbeta. Clones were sequenced by immunoSEQ multiplex PCR, and TCRdb holds only the in-frame ones, with some missing. The table lists 170,000 or so clones, over 65% of them singletons. A note on this clone: Its antigen remains unidentified.

Study results and caveats: For most TCR sequences rarity was the rule, although some public TCRs occurred in many donors. In a later analysis, CMV-associated beta chains were mostly HLA-associated, it appeared.

The CDR3 covers 12 residues. The TCR originated in a woman in her twenties or thirties in good health and CMV-seropositive. Source material: PBMCs. V is TRBV1 and J is TRBJ1-4; the D call of TRBD1 is as the table states it, not checked on the DNA. TRBV1 is recorded as a pseudogene. The CDR3 protein is CTRRQLNEKLFF. CDR3 DNA: TGCACCAGGCGACAGCTCAATGAAAAACTGTTTTTT.